The text below deals with one TCR beta chain. Its antigen remains unidentified. This entry belongs to a study of OX40 agonist ivuxolimab in advanced cancers. Study at large: Patients were infused with ivuxolimab every 2 weeks at 0.01 to 10 mg/kg. General study points: The expanded peripheral T cells' antigen specificity was not determined. CD4+ and CD8+ T cells in blood underwent clonal expansion by week 6 at 0.1 to 3.0 mg/kg.

Using immunoSEQ multiplex PCR, the repertoire was profiled, and TCRdb retains in-frame clones only, with some absent. The data show roughly 26,000 clones, with around nine tenths seen just once and 22% held by the top ten. The sequence was collected from an adult with an advanced solid tumor such as melanoma, head and neck, liver or kidney cancer. The sample was CD4+ or CD8+ T cells sorted from blood, taken in a trial of the OX40 agonist ivuxolimab.

CDR3 DNA: TGCAGCGTTGAAGGCTCTGCACCACACAATGAGCAGTTCTTC. Amino acid sequence: CSVEGSAPHNEQFF. This chain links TRBV29-1 with TRBJ2-1, with D hard to call. Germline CDR1 SQVTM, CDR2 ANQGSEA. Trimming pared 1 base from V and 5 bases from J, leaving 12 bases between. This CDR3 spans 14 amino acids.